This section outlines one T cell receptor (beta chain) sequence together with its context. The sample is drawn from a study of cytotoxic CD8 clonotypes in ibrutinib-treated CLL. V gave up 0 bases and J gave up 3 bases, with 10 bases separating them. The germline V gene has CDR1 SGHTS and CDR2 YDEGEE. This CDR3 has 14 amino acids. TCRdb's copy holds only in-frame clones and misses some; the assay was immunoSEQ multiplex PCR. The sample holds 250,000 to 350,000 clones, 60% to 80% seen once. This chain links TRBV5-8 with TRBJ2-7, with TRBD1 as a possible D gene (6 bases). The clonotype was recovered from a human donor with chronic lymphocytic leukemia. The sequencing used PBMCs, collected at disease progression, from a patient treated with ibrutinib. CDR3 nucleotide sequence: TGTGCCAGCAGCTTGGGGGGGCCCAACTACGAGCAGTACTTC. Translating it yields CASSLGGPNYEQYF.